This T cell receptor (beta chain) was found in a study of T cells in Graves' hyperthyroidism and ophthalmopathy. Thyroid ultrasound, orbital computed tomography, clinical symptoms, and serum thyroxine and TRAb underpinned diagnoses. TCR beta CDR3 regions were amplified from RNA transcripts. HTBI primers were employed in a first-round RT-PCR of the TCR CDR3. TCRdb re-analysed the multiplex PCR reads in MiXCR, keeping a single row per CDR3 protein. The sample has more than 300,000 distinct CDR3 sequences; about 15% are singletons. Whole-study findings and limits: Using 13 V-J features, a model discriminated ophthalmopathy from stable hyperthyroidism.

This clonotype appeared many times. The antigen remains unidentified. The CDR3 spans 15 residues. Trimming pared 5 bases from V and 2 bases from J, leaving 16 bases between. Germline V gene lookup returns CDR1 SEHNR and CDR2 FQNEAQ (reference sequence). The rearrangement uses TRBV7-9 and TRBJ2-7, with a tentative D call TRBD1 (5 bases). This TCR was sampled from a woman between 25 and 40 years old with Graves' hyperthyroidism that later progressed to Graves' ophthalmopathy. The source material was blood. The DNA of the CDR3 is TGTGCCAGCAGCGTGGGGCAGGGCCTCGCCTACGAGCAGTACTTC. Residues: CASSVGQGLAYEQYF. Supplemented by reference TRBV7-9 and TRBJ2-7, the full variable domain reads DTGVSQNPRHKITKRGQNVTFRCDPISEHNRLYWYRQTLGQGPEFLTYFQNEAQLEKSRLLSDRFSAERPKGSFSTLEIQRTEQGDSAMYLCASSVGQGLAYEQYFGPGTRLTVT.